A single sample gave rise to the 4 T cell receptor beta chains below, sequenced in a study of a mutant IDH1 vaccine in newly diagnosed glioma. Their cognate antigens are unknown. Some clones are missing from TCRdb's copy, which holds only in-frame ones; the method was immunoSEQ multiplex PCR. The table records roughly 70,000 clones, about 81% of them present only once. Indicated time point: week 11, during vaccination. Alongside topical imiquimod, each dose of vaccine comprised 300 ug of mutant IDH1 20-mer peptide. The sequences come from PBMCs, collected from a glioma patient whose treatment included an IDH1 peptide vaccine. The receptors derive from a woman aged 45-65 years with glioma.

With respect to this clone: The junction does not match germline at one end; this may be a read error. This chain connects TRBV28 to TRBJ1-5; D is possibly TRBD1 (5 bases). Germline assignment: CDR1 MDHEN and CDR2 SYDVKM. This CDR3 is 15 amino acids long. The CDR3 region has the DNA TGTGCCACCAGTACCGGGGGTATGAGCAATCAGCCCCAGCATTTT. Its protein is CATSTGGMSNQPQHF.

The V call is TRBV6-5, the J call TRBJ2-7; the D gene could be TRBD1 or TRBD2 (5 bases each). Germline assignment: CDR1 MNHEY and CDR2 SVGAGI. The CDR3 consists of 14 residues. V was clipped by 6 bases and J by 3 bases, with 15 bases between them. The CDR3 spells CASRLTGLNYEQYF. The CDR3 bases are TGTGCCAGCAGGCTAACAGGACTCAACTACGAGCAGTACTTC.

This rearrangement joins TRBV5-6 to TRBJ2-5; possible D gene TRBD1, 5 bases. The germline V gene has CDR1 SGHDT and CDR2 YYEEEE. V lost 4 bases and J 4 bases, leaving 8 bases between the germline ends. The CDR3 is 12 residues long. The CDR3 bases are TGTGCCAGCAGCCTAACAGGAGAGACCCAGTACTTC. It specifies CASSLTGETQYF.

The V call is TRBV5-1, the J call TRBJ1-2; D unclear. The CDR3 sequence is 15 residues long. V shed 3 bases and J shed 4 bases, with 16 bases lying between them. CDR1 and CDR2 from the germline V gene are SGHRS and YFSETQ. The CDR3 bases are TGCGCCAGCAGCTCCGGGTCCGGGAGTATCTATGGCTACACCTTC. It yields the protein CASSSGSGSIYGYTF.